Listed below are T cell receptor beta chains from one sample, sequenced in a study of CD8 T cells in Susac syndrome. TCRdb re-analysed the immunoSEQ multiplex PCR reads in MiXCR, keeping a single row per CDR3 protein. The sample has about 150,000 distinct CDR3 sequences, about 95% seen once; the top ten hold 0.15%. The material sequenced was CD8+ T cells from PBMCs. The source is a human donor with multiple sclerosis. Each CDR3 is given without its conserved first and last residue. Fields, in order: V gene, J gene, CDR3 protein.

TRBV15,TRBJ2-6,ATSGWGGRISGANVLT
TRBV9,TRBJ2-2,ASTDRVSGELF
TRBV13,TRBJ2-6,ASSHRTPSGANVLT
TRBV27,TRBJ1-2,ASREGTGDGYT
TRBV29-1,TRBJ2-1,SVEGAVGQGPTQAYNEQF
TRBV5-1,TRBJ1-2,ASSLGQGAEGYGYT
TRBV30,TRBJ2-1,AWTPGLSSYNEQF
TRBV19,TRBJ2-7,ASSRDGASSYEQY
TRBV7-9,TRBJ2-3,ASSPLTSGDTQY
TRBV9,TRBJ1-2,ASSLGTWEGYT
TRBV27,TRBJ1-2,ASSTKDGNYGYT
TRBV7-9,TRBJ2-5,ASSYGPRETQY
TRBV5-1,TRBJ2-7,ASSLTGSHEQY
TRBV20-1,TRBJ1-1,SARDRSARTEAF
TRBV10-3,TRBJ1-2,AISESATRDARRGYT
TRBV9,TRBJ2-3,ASSVVGLATDTQY
TRBV2,TRBJ1-6,ASTDRGLSPLH
TRBV9,TRBJ2-5,ASSGRGNPETQY
TRBV29-1,TRBJ2-3,SADRLADTQY
TRBV4-1,TRBJ1-1,ASSQSRGPSPDEAF
TRBV3-1,TRBJ1-5,ASSLGQYSNQPQH
TRBV7-9,TRBJ1-2,ASSTPNRGDGYT
TRBV12-3/TRBV12-4,TRBJ2-3,ASWGPADTQY
TRBV29-1,TRBJ1-1,SVEAGTNTEAF
TRBV27,TRBJ1-5,ASSFGVTQPQH
TRBV10-2,TRBJ2-5,ASSDGRETQY
TRBV27,TRBJ2-7,ASSTQTGVYEQY
TRBV7-8,TRBJ2-1,ASSLLQAPSYNEQF
TRBV7-6,TRBJ2-3,ASSLGLAGSPVTDTQY
TRBV27,TRBJ2-2,ASSPVGTGELF
TRBV7-2,TRBJ1-2,ASSFLGQGNGYT
TRBV3-1,TRBJ1-1,ASSQEDGSEAF
TRBV29-1,TRBJ1-1,SVVIGLNTEAF
TRBV23-1,TRBJ2-5,ASRSGTGFETQY
TRBV7-2,TRBJ2-2,ASTNSPEELF
TRBV6-2/TRBV6-3,TRBJ2-5,ASTGLRDQETQY
TRBV12-3/TRBV12-4,TRBJ2-1,ASSPQSYNEQF
TRBV20-1,TRBJ1-6,SARAGASSYNSPLH
TRBV7-6,TRBJ1-1,ASSLADRAGTEAF